This T cell receptor beta chain was recorded in a study of T cells in Graves' hyperthyroidism and ophthalmopathy. Findings and limits, study-wide: Most expanded thyroid clonotypes above 0.001 recurred in blood.

CDR3 length: 16 residues. The junction had 4 bases not matched to a gene; V was cut back by 3 bases and J by 0 bases. Stable Graves' hyperthyroidism meant no ophthalmopathy progression within 18 months. Exclusion followed for patients with uncontrolled infection, other autoimmune disease, pregnancy or lactation. The PBMCs studied were ones that came from about 10 ml fresh peripheral blood. The CDR3 regions of TCR beta were amplified from RNA transcripts. A set of HTBI primers served as the primers for a first-round RT-PCR of the TCR CDR3. TCRdb re-called the multiplex PCR reads with MiXCR, one entry per CDR3 protein. The sample lists under 450,000 distinct CDR3 sequences; 15% to 18% were seen once. This clonotype was observed at least ten times. Its target is unknown.

Material for sequencing was blood. The clonotype originates from a young woman with Graves' hyperthyroidism. V and J are TRBV12-3 or TRBV12-4 and TRBJ2-5; 10 bases line up with TRBD2. The CDR3 DNA reads as TGTGCCAGCAGTTTCCTTAGCGGGGGGTACCAAGAGACCCAGTACTTC. Translating it yields CASSFLSGGYQETQYF.